This T cell receptor beta chain was retrieved from a study of cytomegalovirus exposure and HLA in healthy donors. The study, taken as a whole, reports: The authors confirmed in vitro that three CMV-associated chains were specific for CMV antigens. With high specificity and sensitivity, the classifier reportedly diagnosed cytomegalovirus status. Across donors, most TCRs were seen rarely, yet some public ones were widespread.

The germline V gene encodes CDR1 SGHTA and CDR2 FQGNSA. V lost 2 bases, J lost 0 bases, and 3 bases stayed unmatched. The CDR3 extends over 16 amino acids. This clone was picked up one time. Its antigen is currently unknown. Repertoires were generated with immunoSEQ multiplex PCR, while TCRdb's copy carries only in-frame clones and drops some. The sample holds about 110,000 clones, about 87% seen once. The chain is built from TRBV7-2 and TRBJ2-2; TRBD2 aligns across 7 bases. The sequenced sample consisted of PBMCs. This receptor was obtained from a woman between 18 and 30 years old in good health and CMV-seropositive. The CDR3 DNA sequence: TGTGCCAGCAGCTTACACGGGGGGACGAACACCGGGGAGCTGTTTTTT. Translating it yields CASSLHGGTNTGELFF.